This T cell receptor (beta chain) was found in a study of beta chain features in type 1 diabetes. Reverse transcribing all isolated RNA meant expressed TCRB transcripts were sequenced. Libraries were prepared by immunoSEQ multiplex PCR; TCRdb keeps only in-frame clonotypes and omits some of them. The sample includes roughly 500,000 clones, 9.5% to 12% of them seen just once. The sequencing sample was made of naive CD4+ T cells from blood. The TCR sequence derives from a woman aged 18-29 years in good health.

CDR3 loop: CASSPPSGVYEQYF. For the CDR3, the DNA is TGTGCCAGCTCACCACCTTCAGGGGTCTACGAGCAGTACTTC. The V and J genes are TRBV18 and TRBJ2-7, with D maybe TRBD1 (6 bases). This CDR3 contains 14 residues. V was cut by 0 bases and J by 3 bases, with 9 bases left in between. The germline CDR1 and CDR2 sequences are KGHSH and LQKENI.